The entry below describes one T cell receptor (beta chain). Its antigen is unidentified. This entry belongs to a study of beta chain features in type 1 diabetes. The entirety of the isolated RNA underwent reverse transcription, so expressed TCRB transcripts were sequenced. Sequenced by immunoSEQ multiplex PCR; TCRdb stores in-frame clones only, minus some. The sample carries approximately 150,000 clones, roughly an eighth recorded once. Sorting based on CD45RO/CCR7/CD25/CD127/CD95/CD27 separated CD4+ naive, central memory, regulatory and stem cell-like memory cells. Purities over 95% were achieved in all sorted populations. General study results and limits: When Type 1 diabetes patients were examined, their TCRB CDR3s proved moderately but significantly shorter in all four CD4+ subsets. Sequencing the cDNA could make cells with high TCR expression show up more than they should. The naive, central memory and Treg TCRB repertoires looked more alike in patients than they did in healthy donors.

Source material: central memory CD4+ T cells from blood. The receptor was derived from a man between 18 and 35 years old with type 1 diabetes.

In DNA, the CDR3 is TGTGCCAGCTCGGCTTTAGGGGGTGGCACAGATACGCAGTATTTT. This codes for CASSALGGGTDTQYF. This rearrangement joins TRBV6-5 to TRBJ2-3; D perhaps matches TRBD1 (6 bases). Germline lookup yields CDR1 MNHEY and CDR2 SVGAGI. Between the trimmed V and J ends, which lost 8 bases and 1 base, there was a span of 16 bases. The CDR3 is 15 amino acids.